Reported below is one T cell receptor beta chain. Its antigen remains unknown. The CDR3 runs 14 residues. V lost 1 base, J lost 2 bases, and 8 bases lay in between. Germline CDR1 is SEHNR and CDR2 is FQNEAQ (reference sequence). These data come from a study of PD-1 blockade in classical Hodgkin lymphoma. Following autologous stem cell transplantation, relapse occurred in every patient, and exposure to brentuximab vedotin varied. Using immunoSEQ multiplex PCR, the repertoire was profiled, and TCRdb retains in-frame clones only, with some absent. The sample records about 17,000 clones, around three fifths being singletons. The study's findings and limits: Partial responders and progressors had significantly lower baseline TCR diversity. Causes of the repertoire differences remain undefined, possibly disease activity or prior therapy. Relative to healthy donors, newly diagnosed patients reportedly had lower baseline TCR diversity, which was reported as lower still in relapsed/refractory patients.

The receptor comes from a human donor with classical Hodgkin lymphoma. The sequencing here drew on peripheral blood mononuclear cells (PBMCs), taken before the second cycle of nivolumab. The rearrangement joins TRBV7-9 to TRBJ1-1, with D hard to call. The DNA for the CDR3 is TGTGCCAGCAGCTTAGAGCTGGCTAACACTGAAGCTTTCTTT. Its protein is CASSLELANTEAFF.